Described below is a single T cell receptor (beta chain) sequence and its context. The target antigen is unknown. The junction had 3 bases not matched to a gene; V was cut back by 1 base and J by 2 bases. Germline-derived CDR1 and CDR2 are LNHNV and YYDKDF (reference sequence). The CDR3 extends over 15 amino acids. Researchers ran the PCR with 60 Vbeta and 13 Jbeta primers. Measured with immunoSEQ multiplex PCR; TCRdb has only the in-frame clones, and not every one. This table has about 150,000 clones, approximately 80% appearing once. The sample belongs to a study of cytomegalovirus exposure and HLA in healthy donors. Study details: Within an early data release were roughly 83 million unique TCRs drawn from HLA-typed donors.

Study-level results: A later analysis showed TCR association rates differing by HLA locus, peaking at DRB1 and lowest at HLA-C. HLA alleles showed associations with about 15,000 TCR beta sequences in a later analysis, at a 0.05 false discovery rate. TCR beta chain V- and J-gene trimming was linked, in a later analysis, to a missense variant in DCLRE1C.

This receptor was obtained from a man under 40 in good health and CMV-seropositive. This rearrangement joins TRBV15 to TRBJ2-7, with 9 positions matching TRBD2. Sequencing was done on a sample of PBMCs. The CDR3 nucleotides read TGTGCCACCAGCAGAGGTCTAGCGGGGCCCTACGAGCAGTACTTC. This codes for CATSRGLAGPYEQYF.